This is a list of T cell receptor beta chains from one sample in a study of tumor-infiltrating lymphocytes in primary liver carcinoma. TCRdb reanalysed the multiplex PCR reads using MiXCR and keeps one entry per CDR3 protein. This table has approximately 340,000 distinct CDR3 sequences, about 65% appearing once. Sequencing used peripheral blood. The receptors were sampled from a man aged 40-49 years with primary liver carcinoma and hepatitis B virus infection. The CDR3 runs from the conserved cysteine through the conserved F or W. D genes are given only for firm matches. Clone size is stated in some rows and not others, as once, few, many or a class when expanded.

V: TRBV13; J: TRBJ2-1; size: NA; D: TRBD1; CDR3: CASCSYRGNEQFF; DNA: TGTGCCAGCTGCTCGTACAGGGGAAATGAGCAGTTCTTC
V: TRBV6-5; J: TRBJ1-5; size: NA; D: NA; CDR3: CASSYPVGLPQHF; DNA: TGTGCCAGCAGTTACCCGGTTGGGCTTCCCCAGCATTTT
V: TRBV12-5; J: TRBJ2-7; size: once; D: TRBD1; CDR3: CASDTGQGYYGQYF; DNA: TGTGCTAGTGATACAGGACAGGGGTACTACGGGCAGTACTTC
V: TRBV28; J: TRBJ2-3; size: NA; D: TRBD2; CDR3: CASSLDSGRAADTQYF; DNA: TGTGCCAGCAGTCTCGATAGCGGGAGGGCCGCAGATACGCAGTATTTT
V: TRBV10-3; J: TRBJ2-7; size: NA; D: NA; CDR3: CAISGGARYEQYF; DNA: TGTGCCATCAGTGGGGGGGCTCGCTACGAGCAGTACTTC
V: TRBV2; J: TRBJ1-6; size: NA; D: NA; CDR3: CASSGSGGRNSPLHF; DNA: TGTGCCAGCAGTGGATCGGGGGGCCGAAATTCACCCCTCCACTTT
V: TRBV12-3/TRBV12-4; J: TRBJ1-1; size: few; D: NA; CDR3: CASSKKEQAFF; DNA: TGTGCCAGCAGTAAAAAAGAACAAGCTTTCTTT
V: TRBV4-1; J: TRBJ2-1; size: NA; D: TRBD2; CDR3: CPSSQDLAGAQNNEQSF; DNA: TGCCCCAGCAGCCAAGATCTAGCGGGAGCACAGAACAATGAGCAGTCCTTC
V: TRBV7-9; J: TRBJ2-7; size: NA; D: NA; CDR3: CASSLVTGPPREQYF; DNA: TGTGCCAGCAGCTTAGTGACGGGACCCCCGCGGGAGCAGTACTTC
V: TRBV11-2; J: TRBJ2-1; size: NA; D: NA; CDR3: CASSLLTHNERFF; DNA: TGTGCCAGCAGCTTACTCACCCACAATGAACGGTTCTTC
V: TRBV5-1; J: TRBJ2-3; size: NA; D: NA; CDR3: CASSLTGGAITDTQYF; DNA: TGCGCCAGCAGCTTGACTGGCGGGGCCATCACAGATACGCAGTATTTT
V: TRBV4-1; J: TRBJ2-7; size: NA; D: NA; CDR3: CASSHTDGYEHYF; DNA: TGCGCCAGCAGCCACACCGACGGTTACGAGCATTACTTC
V: TRBV11-2; J: TRBJ1-1; size: NA; D: TRBD1; CDR3: CTSCKGQGAGEAFF; DNA: TGTACCAGCTGCAAGGGACAGGGGGCCGGTGAAGCTTTCTTT
V: TRBV6-5; J: TRBJ2-5; size: NA; D: NA; CDR3: CASGSGYWTQYF; DNA: TGTGCCAGCGGGTCAGGATATTGGACCCAGTACTTC
V: TRBV7-2; J: TRBJ2-5; size: NA; D: TRBD2; CDR3: CASSWPPTGGLREAQYF; DNA: TGTGCCAGCAGCTGGCCCCCCACGGGGGGATTACGTGAGGCCCAGTACTTC
V: TRBV28; J: TRBJ1-1; size: NA; D: TRBD1; CDR3: CASSPTGASSLAFF; DNA: TGTGCCAGCAGTCCCACAGGGGCTTCAAGCTTGGCTTTCTTT
V: TRBV4-1; J: TRBJ2-1; size: NA; D: TRBD2; CDR3: CASSQDNIAGGNNEQFF; DNA: TGCGCCAGCAGCCAAGATAATATAGCGGGAGGGAACAATGAGCAGTTCTTC
V: TRBV11-2; J: TRBJ2-7; size: once; D: NA; CDR3: CASSLDRACEQYF; DNA: TGTGCCAGCAGCTTAGACAGGGCGTGTGAGCAATACTTC
V: TRBV11-3; J: TRBJ2-1; size: NA; D: TRBD2; CDR3: CVSSSGTSGNSYNEQSF; DNA: TGTGTCAGCAGCTCAGGGACTAGCGGGAACTCCTACAATGAGCAGTCCTTC
V: TRBV11-2; J: TRBJ2-7; size: NA; D: NA; CDR3: CASSLGGTLPHEQYF; DNA: TGTGCCAGCAGCCTCGGCGGGACTCTACCCCACGAGCAGTACTTC
V: TRBV6-5; J: TRBJ2-7; size: NA; D: TRBD1; CDR3: CASSYFPTGTYERYF; DNA: TGTGCCAGTAGTTACTTCCCGACAGGGACCTACGAGCGGTACTTC
V: TRBV10-3; J: TRBJ2-1; size: NA; D: NA; CDR3: CAIRPGRGADEQFF; DNA: TGTGCCATCAGACCGGGACGGGGGGCAGATGAGCAGTTCTTC
V: TRBV11-2; J: TRBJ2-5; size: NA; D: NA; CDR3: CASMKISRETHYF; DNA: TGTGCCAGCATGAAAATCTCCCGAGAGACCCATTACTTC
V: TRBV5-5; J: TRBJ1-2; size: NA; D: NA; CDR3: CASSFRPDNYGYTF; DNA: TGTGCCAGCAGCTTTCGGCCCGACAACTATGGCTACACCTTC
V: TRBV14; J: TRBJ1-2; size: NA; D: TRBD1; CDR3: CASSQVDTGDGYTF; DNA: TGTGCCAGCAGCCAAGTGGATACAGGGGATGGCTACACCTTC
V: TRBV4-1; J: TRBJ1-4; size: many; D: NA; CDR3: CASSPGGQLFF; DNA: TGCGCCAGCAGTCCCGGGGGACAACTGTTTTTT
V: TRBV20-1; J: TRBJ2-7; size: NA; D: NA; CDR3: CSARDTMATYEQYF; DNA: TGCAGTGCTAGGGATACGATGGCTACCTACGAGCAGTACTTC
V: TRBV6-5; J: TRBJ2-3; size: many; D: TRBD1; CDR3: CASRRGQGSEYF; DNA: TGTGCCAGCAGGCGAGGACAGGGATCTGAGTATTTT
V: TRBV19; J: TRBJ1-1; size: NA; D: TRBD1; CDR3: CASRAGGRMAFF; DNA: TGTGCCAGTAGAGCAGGGGGCCGGATGGCTTTCTTT
V: TRBV11-3; J: TRBJ2-1; size: NA; D: NA; CDR3: CASSPSDQRQQLF; DNA: TGTGCCAGCAGCCCGTCGGATCAGCGTCAGCAGTTATTC
V: TRBV12-3/TRBV12-4; J: TRBJ2-5; size: NA; D: TRBD1; CDR3: CASSLMDREETQYF; DNA: TGTGCCAGCAGTTTAATGGACAGGGAAGAGACCCAGTACTTC
V: TRBV14; J: TRBJ2-1; size: NA; D: TRBD1; CDR3: CASNQCYRTGTYNEQFF; DNA: TGTGCCAGCAACCAATGTTACCGGACAGGAACCTACAATGAGCAGTTCTTC
V: TRBV5-4; J: TRBJ2-1; size: NA; D: TRBD1; CDR3: CASSRSITGDNEQFF; DNA: TGTGCCAGCAGCCGATCGATAACAGGGGACAATGAGCAGTTCTTC
V: TRBV6-1; J: TRBJ1-3; size: NA; D: TRBD1; CDR3: CASRRDRDGNTIYF; DNA: TGTGCCAGCAGACGGGACAGGGATGGAAACACCATATATTTT
V: TRBV4-1; J: TRBJ2-3; size: NA; D: TRBD2; CDR3: CASSQEDRAGGQDTQYF; DNA: TGCGCCAGCAGCCAAGAAGATCGAGCGGGAGGGCAAGATACGCAGTATTTT
V: TRBV6-5; J: TRBJ2-7; size: NA; D: NA; CDR3: CASSYSHRLDEQYF; DNA: TGTGCCAGCAGTTACTCACACCGGCTAGACGAGCAGTACTTC
V: TRBV14; J: TRBJ1-2; size: NA; D: TRBD1; CDR3: CASSQDFSRTGAGYTF; DNA: TGTGCCAGCAGCCAAGATTTTTCCAGGACAGGTGCTGGCTACACCTTC
V: TRBV21-1; J: TRBJ2-7; size: NA; D: NA; CDR3: CASSNPLGYEQYF; DNA: TGTGCCAGCAGCAACCCTTTGGGGTACGAGCAGTACTTC
V: TRBV11-2; J: TRBJ2-5; size: NA; D: NA; CDR3: CASSTSRTQCF; DNA: TGTGCCAGCAGTACCTCTAGGACCCAGTGCTTC
V: TRBV14; J: TRBJ2-7; size: NA; D: NA; CDR3: CASSQDIGSYEQYF; DNA: TGTGCCAGCAGCCAAGATATTGGGTCCTACGAGCAGTACTTC
V: TRBV11-2; J: TRBJ2-2; size: NA; D: NA; CDR3: CATSPFGGAGELFF; DNA: TGTGCCACCAGCCCCTTCGGGGGTGCCGGGGAGCTGTTTTTT
V: TRBV6-1; J: TRBJ2-1; size: NA; D: NA; CDR3: CASRSVAGAYNEHFF; DNA: TGTGCCAGCAGGTCTGTAGCTGGAGCTTACAATGAGCACTTCTTC
V: TRBV6-1; J: TRBJ1-5; size: few; D: NA; CDR3: CTSSEISYSNQSQHF; DNA: TGTACCAGCAGTGAAATCTCCTATAGCAATCAATCCCAGCATTTT
V: TRBV11-2; J: TRBJ1-6; size: NA; D: NA; CDR3: CASSFGAGVNSPLNF; DNA: TGTGCCAGCAGCTTCGGCGCAGGGGTCAATTCACCCCTCAACTTT
V: TRBV20-1; J: TRBJ2-3; size: NA; D: NA; CDR3: CSARRGFTDTQYF; DNA: TGCAGTGCTAGGCGGGGCTTCACAGATACGCAGTATTTT
V: TRBV11-2; J: TRBJ2-7; size: NA; D: NA; CDR3: CASSLGGLSERYF; DNA: TGTGCCAGCAGCTTAGGAGGTTTGAGCGAGCGGTACTTC
V: TRBV6-6; J: TRBJ2-7; size: NA; D: NA; CDR3: CASTPRGGYYEQYF; DNA: TGTGCCAGCACCCCCAGAGGGGGGTACTACGAGCAGTACTTC
V: TRBV5-5; J: TRBJ1-1; size: NA; D: NA; CDR3: CASSRMTESIWAETFF; DNA: TGTGCCAGCAGCCGAATGACAGAATCTATATGGGCTGAAACTTTCTTT
V: TRBV29-1; J: TRBJ2-7; size: NA; D: TRBD1; CDR3: CNVRDRGYEQNF; DNA: TGCAACGTCCGGGACAGGGGGTACGAGCAGAACTTC
V: TRBV4-1; J: TRBJ1-4; size: NA; D: NA; CDR3: CASSRPQEKLFF; DNA: TGCGCCAGCAGCCGACCTCAAGAAAAACTGTTTTTT
V: TRBV6-2/TRBV6-3; J: TRBJ1-1; size: NA; D: TRBD1; CDR3: CASSYPGQGAVFF; DNA: TGTGCCAGCAGTTACCCGGGACAGGGGGCTGTTTTCTTT